This entry lists 27 T cell receptor beta chains sequenced from one sample in a study of spatial heterogeneity in lung cancer. Time point specified: sample taken at primary tumor resection. Each CDR3 protein is one row after TCRdb ran MiXCR on the 5' RACE reads. The repertoire has about 48,000 distinct CDR3 sequences, under 6% of them found once; the top ten carry 11%. The sequencing used PBMCs, collected at surgery. These receptors were taken from a male donor with early-stage non-small cell lung cancer.

This clonotype was counted only a few times. V gene TRBV12-3 or TRBV12-4 combines with J gene TRBJ2-1; D is possibly TRBD2 (5 bases). This CDR3 has 11 residues. V lost 3 bases and J 15 bases, leaving 12 bases between the germline ends. The CDR3 loop reads CASSFSREGFF. In nucleotides, the CDR3 is TGTGCCAGCAGTTTCTCTCGAGAGGGGTTCTTC.

This clonotype was counted at least ten times. The rearrangement uses TRBV29-1 and TRBJ2-5; 11 positions agree with TRBD2. Germline trimming cut 5 bases from V and 4 bases from J; bases unmatched to any gene: 9. This CDR3 is 15 amino acids long. From germline, CDR1 is SQVTM and CDR2 ANQGSEA. The CDR3 is CSVTGTSGSGETQYF. The DNA for the CDR3 is TGCAGCGTTACCGGAACTAGCGGGAGTGGAGAGACCCAGTACTTC.

The table lists this clonotype with a few counts. At one end the junction does not follow the germline gene, possibly because of a read error. V is TRBV4-2 and J is TRBJ2-5; 11 nucleotides line up with TRBD2. The CDR3 has 16 residues. The germline V gene has CDR1 LGHNA and CDR2 YNFKEQ. The CDR3 spells CVSSLASGRSRETQYF. CDR3 bases: TGTGTCAGCAGCCTCGCTAGCGGGAGGAGTCGGGAGACCCAGTACTTC.

The V gene is TRBV20-1, the J gene TRBJ2-5; TRBD2 agrees at 9 bases. There are 15 residues in the CDR3. Germline CDR1 DFQATT, CDR2 SNEGSKA (reference sequence). Losses at the gene ends were 6 bases for V and 4 bases for J; bases not matched to a gene: 12. The CDR3 DNA reads TGCAGTGCACTGCGACTAGCGGCTCGAGCAGAGACCCAGTACTTC. Protein product: CSALRLAARAETQYF.

Note on this clonotype: A much larger clone differs by one base, so this may be a read error. V gene TRBV21-1 combines with J gene TRBJ2-7. TRBV21-1 represents a pseudogene. The CDR3 covers 10 residues. CDR3 bases: TGTGCCAGCAGCACCATAGAGCAGTACTTC. It encodes CASSTIEQYF.

This clonotype has at least ten counts. The V gene is TRBV3-1, the J gene TRBJ2-3; TRBD2 matches at 11 bases. Germline CDR1 reads LGHDT; CDR2 reads YNNKEL (reference sequence). The length of the CDR3 is 15 residues. The V gene end was trimmed by 4 bases and the J gene end by 6 bases; junction bases not matched to a gene: 6. The CDR3 sequence is CASSRTSGRRDTQYF. CDR3 bases: TGTGCCAGCAGCCGTACTAGCGGGAGACGGGATACGCAGTATTTT.

Concerning this clonotype itself: One base away lies a much larger clone, so this may be a sequencing read error. V usage is TRBV19 and J usage is TRBJ2-1; the D gene is possibly TRBD2 (7 bases). CDR3 length equals 15 residues. Germline V gene data show CDR1 as LNHDA and CDR2 as SQIVND (reference sequence). CDR3 nucleotide sequence: TGTGCCAGTAGTAGGCAGCGGGGCCGGGACAATGAGCAGCTCTTC. It yields the protein CASSRQRGRDNEQLF.

This clonotype was detected many times. The chain couples TRBV11-2 to TRBJ2-5; D possibly corresponds to TRBD1 (5 bases). This CDR3 spans 13 amino acids. V shed 5 bases and J shed 2 bases, with 9 bases lying between them. Germline V gene lookup returns CDR1 SGHAT and CDR2 FQNNGV. In DNA form, the CDR3 reads TGTGCCAGCAGCCGAGACAGACAAGAGACCCAGTACTTC. Amino acid sequence: CASSRDRQETQYF.

This clonotype was counted at least ten times. This rearrangement joins TRBV7-2 to TRBJ1-1, with no clear D. V was trimmed by 0 bases and J by 2 bases, leaving 7 bases between them. The CDR3 extends over 14 amino acids. Germline CDR1 SGHTA, CDR2 FQGNSA. CDR3 protein: CASSLATVNTEAFF. Here the CDR3 DNA reads TGTGCCAGCAGCTTAGCTACAGTTAACACTGAAGCTTTCTTT.

The chain has TRBV7-2 and TRBJ2-2, with TRBD1 identical over 7 bases. Germline lookup yields CDR1 SGHTA and CDR2 FQGNSA. With 0 bases clipped from V and 5 bases from J, the junction kept 3 bases outside the gene matches. The CDR3 has 15 amino acids. CDR3 coding DNA: TGTGCCAGCAGCTTAGCGGGGACAGAGACCGGGGAGCTGTTTTTT. Residues: CASSLAGTETGELFF.

This clonotype was seen many times. The J gene is TRBJ2-2, the V gene TRBV6-5; no clear D gene. Per the germline V gene, CDR1 is MNHEY and CDR2 is SVGAGI. The CDR3 consists of 14 residues. Trimming took 0 bases from V and 10 from J, leaving 12 bases between them. The CDR3 sequence: CASSYSKFNQELFF. As DNA, the CDR3 is TGTGCCAGCAGTTACTCGAAATTTAATCAGGAGCTGTTTTTT.

The V and J genes are TRBV4-3 and TRBJ2-3; D not certain. Between the trimmed V and J ends, which lost 4 bases and 2 bases, there was a span of 7 bases. The CDR3 has 13 residues. In germline, CDR1 is LGHNA, CDR2 YSLEER. This chain's CDR3 is CASSLTVTDTQYF. The CDR3 region has the DNA TGCGCCAGCAGCCTAACGGTCACAGATACGCAGTATTTT.

This clonotype was recorded many times. The chain recombines TRBV11-2 with TRBJ2-2; 7 nucleotides line up with TRBD2. Germline trimming cut 5 bases from V and 5 bases from J; bases unmatched to any gene: 8. Germline V gene sequence: CDR1 SGHAT, CDR2 FQNNGV. This CDR3 comprises 15 residues. The CDR3, as DNA: TGTGCCAGCAGCCCCGGCGGGAGAGAAACCGGGGAGCTGTTTTTT. Its translation is CASSPGGRETGELFF.

This clonotype was counted between two and nine times. The genes are TRBV15 and TRBJ2-3; 10 bases are a match to TRBD2. Germline loops: CDR1 LNHNV, CDR2 YYDKDF (reference sequence). This CDR3 region has 17 residues. The V gene end was trimmed by 3 bases and the J gene end by 4 bases; junction bases not matched to a gene: 10. The CDR3 nucleotides are TGTGCCACCAGCAGGGCCGAGGCAGCGGGAGGGGCAGATACGCAGTATTTT. Translated, it gives CATSRAEAAGGADTQYF.

In this sample, this clonotype turned up a few times. The V gene is TRBV7-2, the J gene TRBJ2-3, with D unresolved. The CDR3 loop spans 12 amino acids. The germline CDR1 and CDR2 sequences are SGHTA and FQGNSA. V gave up 1 base and J gave up 7 bases, with 6 bases separating them. CDR3 coding DNA: TGTGCCAGCAGCTTAGGGCGTTATACGCAGTATTTT. It translates to CASSLGRYTQYF.

This clonotype was recorded many times. The J gene is TRBJ2-3, the V gene TRBV2; 9 bases align to TRBD2. Germline CDR1 reads SNHLY; CDR2 reads FYNNEI. The V segment lost 7 bases and the J segment 4 bases; nucleotides outside the gene matches: 18. The CDR3 consists of 18 residues. This CDR3 is CASTRKAPRGRAADTQYF. In DNA, the CDR3 is TGTGCCAGCACTCGAAAGGCACCCCGCGGGAGGGCCGCAGATACGCAGTATTTT.

Many counts were recorded for this clonotype. The rearrangement joins TRBV12-5 to TRBJ2-3; D not certain. The CDR3 runs 13 residues. V lost 6 bases and J lost 1, with 8 bases in between. Germline V CDR1 and CDR2: LGHNT, FRNRAP. As DNA, the CDR3 is TGTGCTAGTGGGCCCTCTGGCACAGATACGCAGTATTTT. The encoded protein is CASGPSGTDTQYF.

This clonotype came up many times. The rearrangement links TRBV21-1 to TRBJ1-1; the table's D gene call, TRBD1, was not cross checked with the DNA. TRBV21-1 is a pseudogene segment. This CDR3 is 14 amino acids long. CDR3 DNA sequence: TGTGCCAGCAGCCCGGACAGGGACGGATCTGAAGCTTTCTTT. Its protein product is CASSPDRDGSEAFF.

In its sample, this clonotype was seen many times. The chain links TRBV18 to TRBJ2-5, with D unresolved. V lost 1 base and J 5 bases, leaving 11 bases between the germline ends. CDR1 is KGHSH, CDR2 LQKENI, per germline. CDR3 length equals 14 residues. The CDR3 nucleotides are TGTGCCAGCTCACCACTACCCGGCGTTGAGACCCAGTACTTC. This translates into CASSPLPGVETQYF. The full variable domain, in which reference TRBV18 and TRBJ2-5 provide the parts outside the CDR3, is NAGVMQNPRHLVRRRGQEARLRCSPMKGHSHVYWYRQLPEEGLKFMVYLQKENIIDESGMPKERFSAEFPKEGPSILRIQQVVRGDSAAYFCASSPLPGVETQYFGPGTRLLVL.

This clonotype occurred many times. This chain joins TRBV24-1 and TRBJ1-5, with 9 nucleotides matching TRBD1. With 3 bases clipped from V and 3 bases from J, the junction kept 5 bases outside the gene matches. CDR1 is KGHDR, CDR2 SFDVKD, per germline. There are 16 residues in the CDR3. This CDR3 reads CATSDAGQGYNQPQHF. CDR3 DNA: TGTGCCACCAGTGATGCGGGACAGGGATACAATCAGCCCCAGCATTTT.

In its sample, this clonotype was seen many times. The chain links TRBV18 to TRBJ2-3; D unresolved. CDR1 is KGHSH and CDR2 is LQKENI in the germline V gene. This CDR3 has 17 amino acids. Trimming pared 1 base from V and 0 bases from J, leaving 14 bases between. Here the CDR3 reads CASSPLRVATSTDTQYF. In DNA form, the CDR3 reads TGTGCCAGCTCACCACTCCGCGTAGCAACTAGCACAGATACGCAGTATTTT.

The table lists this clonotype with many counts. This sequence joins TRBV29-1 and TRBJ2-1; TRBD1 is a possible D gene (6 bases). V was clipped by 5 bases and J by 8 bases, with 13 bases between them. CDR1 and CDR2 (germline): SQVTM, ANQGSEA. The CDR3 extends over 12 amino acids. The CDR3: CSVRGPGDEQFF. CDR3 sequence (DNA): TGCAGCGTTCGTGGTCCAGGGGATGAGCAGTTCTTC.

This clonotype has a count of ten or more. The CDR3 region is CASSYKGASYEQYF. The CDR3 bases are TGTGCCAGCAGTTACAAGGGGGCGAGTTACGAGCAGTACTTC. V gene TRBV6-6 combines with J gene TRBJ2-7, with 7 bases identical to TRBD1. The length of the CDR3 is 14 residues. Losses at the gene ends were 2 bases for V and 4 bases for J; bases not matched to a gene: 5. The V gene's germline CDR1 is MNHNY and CDR2 SVGAGI (reference sequence).

This clonotype was detected ten times or more. This chain connects TRBV5-6 to TRBJ2-7, with 9 positions matching TRBD2. Germline CDR1 is SGHDT and CDR2 is YYEEEE. J was trimmed by 1 base and V by 2 bases; bases with no gene match: 4. The CDR3 runs 15 residues. The CDR3 loop reads CASSFGGRASYEQYF. Written as DNA, the CDR3 is TGTGCCAGCAGCTTCGGCGGGAGGGCGTCCTACGAGCAGTACTTC.

This clonotype was detected only a few times. The chain has TRBV6-5 and TRBJ2-3, with TRBD2 identical over 7 bases. The germline V gene encodes CDR1 MNHEY and CDR2 SVGAGI. The junction had 7 bases not matched to a gene; V was cut back by 2 bases and J by 2 bases. This CDR3 is 16 amino acids long. CDR3 nucleotides: TGTGCCAGCAGTTACCATCTAGCGGAGGTCACAGATACGCAGTATTTT. Translation gives CASSYHLAEVTDTQYF.

This clonotype was seen ten or more times. The J gene is TRBJ1-3, the V gene TRBV20-1; D is unresolved. This CDR3 contains 11 residues. V was clipped by 5 bases and J by 4 bases, with 6 bases between them. Germline assignment: CDR1 DFQATT and CDR2 SNEGSKA (reference sequence). The CDR3 DNA reads TGCAGTGCTTCCACCGGAAACACCATATATTTT. It encodes CSASTGNTIYF.

This clonotype has at least ten counts. The chain has TRBV20-1 and TRBJ2-1, with D maybe TRBD2 (6 bases). Germline V lookup: CDR1 DFQATT, CDR2 SNEGSKA (reference sequence). Trimming shortened V by 0 bases and J by 8 bases, and 17 bases separated the two germline ends. CDR3 size: 15 residues. The CDR3 here is CSARDVTGVRYEQFF. In DNA, the CDR3 is TGCAGTGCTAGAGATGTCACGGGAGTACGTTATGAGCAGTTCTTC.